The clone carrying this TCR beta chain has at least ten counts. The data belong to a study of T-cell reconstitution after alpha-beta-depleted transplantation in children. Unique molecular identifiers were used in preparing the TCRbeta library. TCRdb recomputed calls from the PCR reads with MiXCR, one row per CDR3 protein. The sample has approximately 350,000 distinct CDR3 sequences, about 9.4% seen once. Sequencing used PBMCs from the stem cell graft donor, obtained from the stem cell graft. The sequence was collected from a human donor who donated a stem cell graft to a child with acute lymphoblastic leukemia.

CDR3 region: CASSVPQVPYAGELFF. CDR3 DNA: TGCGCCAGCAGCGTACCACAGGTCCCGTACGCCGGGGAGCTGTTTTTT. The V gene is TRBV5-1, the J gene TRBJ2-2; a weak D match, TRBD1 (5 bases). There are 16 residues in the CDR3. Trimming shortened V by 4 bases and J by 6 bases, and 19 bases separated the two germline ends. Germline V gives CDR1 SGHRS, CDR2 YFSETQ.